This entry features one T cell receptor (beta chain) sequence. As yet, its antigen is unknown. The CDR3 runs 13 residues. Germline lookup yields CDR1 DFQATT and CDR2 SNEGSKA (reference sequence). V lost 6 bases, J lost 5 bases, and 16 bases lay in between. TCRdb ran MiXCR on the reads and lists one entry per CDR3 protein. The repertoire includes approximately 200,000 distinct CDR3 sequences, 22% of them detected once, and about 20% sits in the top ten. This sample is part of a study of T cell repertoires in cytomegalovirus infection. About the research overall: Both CMV infection and a matching HLA type were indicated by public TCR beta signatures.

The study, taken as a whole, reports: HLA-C-restricted CMV-specific TCR beta clonotypes were dominant in the ex vivo response.

This chain connects TRBV20-1 to TRBJ2-5; D is uncertain. The specimen was CD8+ T cells from PBMCs. This clonotype was sampled from a human donor in good health (CMV status not recorded). Some clones in this sample may be carry-over from other donors' samples. The CDR3 DNA follows: TGCAGTGCAAGGACCCGGGCGTGGGAGACCCAGTACTTC. Amino acids: CSARTRAWETQYF.